This is a list of T cell receptor beta chains from one sample in a study of tumor and adjacent non-tumor tissue in lung cancer. TCRdb ran MiXCR on the multiplex PCR reads and lists one entry per CDR3 protein. The sample lists 200,000 to 250,000 distinct CDR3 sequences, roughly 70% seen once, with roughly 24% in the top ten. The sequenced sample consisted of lung tumor tissue. Receptors originate from a man aged 55 to 70 with non-small cell lung cancer. Each CDR3 is given with its conserved first and last residue. The D gene is left open where the match is weak. Expanded clones get a size class; other rows say once, few or many, or leave the size out.

J: TRBJ2-1
size: NA
V: TRBV28
D: TRBD2
CDR3: CASSLGTSGEHFF
DNA: TGTGCCAGTAGTTTGGGGACTAGCGGGGAGCATTTCTTC

J: TRBJ2-7
size: once
V: TRBV4-1
D: NA
CDR3: CASSQARLSQNPGAYEQYF
DNA: TGCGCCAGCAGCCAAGCGCGATTATCTCAGAACCCGGGCGCCTACGAGCAGTACTTC

J: TRBJ2-7
size: NA
V: TRBV11-3
D: NA
CDR3: CTSSLGFSAYYDQYF
DNA: TGTACCAGCAGCCTGGGGTTTAGCGCCTACTACGATCAGTACTTC

J: TRBJ1-1
size: NA
V: TRBV6-1
D: NA
CDR3: CASIEAGVRGNTEAFF
DNA: TGTGCCAGCATTGAAGCGGGAGTGAGGGGAAACACTGAAGCTTTCTTT

J: TRBJ1-1
size: NA
V: TRBV20-1
D: NA
CDR3: CSAIAKGKATVNTEAFF
DNA: TGCAGTGCTATAGCAAAGGGGAAGGCGACGGTTAACACTGAAGCTTTCTTT

J: TRBJ2-5
size: NA
V: TRBV20-1
D: NA
CDR3: CSARLGLQETQYF
DNA: TGCAGTGCTAGACTGGGGCTCCAAGAGACCCAGTACTTC

J: TRBJ2-7
size: many
V: TRBV6-5
D: TRBD2
CDR3: CASSYSRFSGLAYEQYF
DNA: TGTGCCAGCAGTTACTCGCGCTTCTCGGGACTAGCTTACGAGCAGTACTTC

J: TRBJ2-3
size: NA
V: TRBV29-1
D: NA
CDR3: CSVEDRTAQGVTDTQYF
DNA: TGCAGCGTTGAAGATCGGACCGCCCAAGGTGTGACAGATACGCAGTATTTT

J: TRBJ2-1
size: many
V: TRBV4-3
D: TRBD2
CDR3: CASSHPSGFNEQFF
DNA: TGCGCCAGCAGCCATCCTAGCGGGTTCAATGAGCAGTTCTTC

J: TRBJ2-7
size: NA
V: TRBV12-3/TRBV12-4
D: NA
CDR3: CASRSTRGNYEQYF
DNA: TGTGCCAGTAGGTCCACTAGGGGAAACTACGAGCAGTACTTC

J: TRBJ1-1
size: many
V: TRBV29-1
D: NA
CDR3: CSVRRGAYTEAFF
DNA: TGCAGCGTGAGGAGGGGAGCGTACACTGAAGCTTTCTTT

J: TRBJ2-3
size: NA
V: TRBV11-2
D: TRBD2
CDR3: CASTWDYWRGVTDTHYF
DNA: TGTGCCAGCACCTGGGATTATTGGCGGGGGGTAACAGATACGCACTATTTT

J: TRBJ1-1
size: NA
V: TRBV29-1
D: NA
CDR3: CIVDGTASAEAFF
DNA: TGCATCGTTGATGGGACGGCGAGCGCTGAAGCTTTCTTT

J: TRBJ2-4
size: NA
V: TRBV20-1
D: TRBD1
CDR3: CSARDRLTGTGQF
DNA: TGCAGTGCTAGAGACCGGCTTACCGGGACAGGACAATTC

J: TRBJ2-1
size: many
V: TRBV6-1
D: NA
CDR3: CASSLRGSSYNEQFF
DNA: TGTGCCAGCAGCCTACGAGGGAGCTCCTACAATGAGCAGTTCTTC

J: TRBJ2-5
size: NA
V: TRBV18
D: NA
CDR3: CASSPPPLSSLQETQYF
DNA: TGTGCCAGCTCACCACCCCCGCTTAGCAGCCTCCAAGAGACCCAGTACTTC

J: TRBJ2-7
size: NA
V: TRBV20-1
D: NA
CDR3: CSADGRRNSYEQYF
DNA: TGCAGTGCGGACGGACGTAGGAACTCCTACGAGCAGTACTTC

J: TRBJ1-2
size: once
V: TRBV30
D: NA
CDR3: CAWSHSRGGYTF
DNA: TGTGCCTGGAGTCATTCCCGGGGAGGCTACACCTTC

J: TRBJ1-5
size: many
V: TRBV20-1
D: NA
CDR3: CSARAGYGEPQHF
DNA: TGCAGTGCTAGAGCAGGATATGGTGAGCCCCAGCATTTT

J: TRBJ2-7
size: many
V: TRBV20-1
D: TRBD2
CDR3: CSARPGTSDYEQYF
DNA: TGCAGTGCCCGGCCAGGGACTAGCGACTACGAGCAGTACTTC

J: TRBJ2-1
size: NA
V: TRBV11-3
D: NA
CDR3: CASSLIEVNEQFF
DNA: TGTGCCAGCAGCTTAATCGAAGTGAATGAGCAGTTCTTT

J: TRBJ2-6
size: NA
V: TRBV12-3/TRBV12-4
D: NA
CDR3: CASSSSNREKLAF
DNA: TGTGCCAGCAGTTCTAGCAACAGGGAGAAGTTGGCTTTC

J: TRBJ2-1
size: NA
V: TRBV20-1
D: NA
CDR3: CSARDSGPAINEQFF
DNA: TGCAGTGCTAGAGATTCGGGTCCAGCGATAAATGAGCAGTTCTTC

J: TRBJ2-1
size: NA
V: TRBV29-1
D: NA
CDR3: CSARGRVPPLPYNEQLF
DNA: TGCAGCGCGCGAGGCAGGGTCCCGCCACTTCCCTACAATGAGCAGTTATTC

J: TRBJ2-4
size: NA
V: TRBV5-5
D: NA
CDR3: CASSFQGGPSQNIQYF
DNA: TGTGCCAGCAGCTTCCAGGGGGGGCCTTCCCAAAACATTCAGTACTTC

J: TRBJ2-1
size: NA
V: TRBV5-4
D: NA
CDR3: CASSTGPYSEQFF
DNA: TGTGCCAGCAGCACCGGGCCCTACAGTGAGCAGTTCTTC

J: TRBJ1-3
size: NA
V: TRBV20-1
D: NA
CDR3: CSARGFRGNSIYF
DNA: TGCAGTGCTAGAGGGTTCAGGGGAAACTCCATATATTTT